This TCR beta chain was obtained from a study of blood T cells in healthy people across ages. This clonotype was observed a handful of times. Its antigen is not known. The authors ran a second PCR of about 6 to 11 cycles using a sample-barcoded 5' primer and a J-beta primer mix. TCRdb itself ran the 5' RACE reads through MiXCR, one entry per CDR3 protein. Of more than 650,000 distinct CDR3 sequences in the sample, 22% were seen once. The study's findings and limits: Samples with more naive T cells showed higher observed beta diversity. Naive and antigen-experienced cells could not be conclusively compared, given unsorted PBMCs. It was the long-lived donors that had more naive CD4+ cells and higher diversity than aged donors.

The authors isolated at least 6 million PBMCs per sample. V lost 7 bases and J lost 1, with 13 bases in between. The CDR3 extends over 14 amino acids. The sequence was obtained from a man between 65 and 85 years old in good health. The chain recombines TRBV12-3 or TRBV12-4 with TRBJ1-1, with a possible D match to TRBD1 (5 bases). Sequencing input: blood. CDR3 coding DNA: TGTGCCAGCAAGGCCGGGACCTCGAACACTGAAGCTTTCTTT. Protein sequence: CASKAGTSNTEAFF.